This T cell receptor beta chain was sequenced for a study of T cells in Graves' hyperthyroidism and ophthalmopathy. The wider study: Any treatment followed the collection of peripheral blood at initial diagnosis.

RNA transcripts were the template for amplifying TCR beta CDR3 regions. The TCR CDR3 was amplified in a first-round RT-PCR using the HTBI primer set. One entry per CDR3 protein results from TCRdb running MiXCR on the multiplex PCR reads. In the table there are roughly 500,000 distinct CDR3 sequences, roughly 24% of which are singletons. Study findings and constraints: Model predictions of ophthalmopathy came a median roughly 6.7 months before onset. Stable hyperthyroidism was told apart from ophthalmopathy by a model built on 13 V-J features.

CDR3 size: 14 residues. The ends were cut back, 4 bases at V and 5 bases at J, with 14 bases in the middle. Looked up from germline, CDR1 is MNHNS and CDR2 is SASEGT. With respect to this clonotype: The antigen is unknown.

Sequencing input: blood. This TCR came from a woman in her 30s with Graves' ophthalmopathy. The V gene is TRBV6-1, the J gene TRBJ1-1; D might be TRBD1 (5 bases). The CDR3 loop is CASSVHGTETEAFF. In DNA form, the CDR3 reads TGTGCCAGCAGTGTTCACGGGACTGAGACTGAAGCTTTCTTT.